The 27 T cell receptor beta chains below were found in one sample sequenced in a study of T cell responses to AZD1222 COVID-19 vaccine (dated by TCRdb to the early 2020s). Libraries were made using the immunoSEQ multiplex PCR assay. The clones in this table, taken by TCRdb from immuneACCESS, are in-frame only. Not every clone is retained; where verified, under half of the shortfall comes from an unresolved V gene, and the cause of the rest is unknown. Across this sample there are about 120,000 clones, with roughly 87% seen only once. Around 7.5% of the sample goes to the ten largest clones. In light of the paper, this sample's time point label describes: baseline before first vaccination. Sequenced material: peripheral blood, taken on day 0 of AZD1222 vaccination. These TCRs come from an adult in good health.

The gene calls are TRBV2 and TRBJ1-3; D is unclear. V lost 9 bases, J lost 8 bases, and 11 bases lay in between. Germline V lookup: CDR1 SNHLY, CDR2 FYNNEI. CDR3 size: 11 residues. The CDR3: CARVLGDTIYF. CDR3 bases: TGTGCCAGGGTTCTGGGAGACACCATATATTTT. The full variable domain, rest sourced from reference TRBV2 and TRBJ1-3, is EPEVTQTPSHQVTQMGQEVILRCVPISNHLYFYWYRQILGQKVEFLVSFYNNEISEKSEIFDDQFSVERPDGSNFTLKIRSTKLEDSAMYFCARVLGDTIYFGEGSWLTVV.

The chain carries TRBV7-2 and TRBJ1-1; possibly TRBD1 for D (5 bases). V was clipped by 1 base and J by 4 bases, with 13 bases between them. Germline values: CDR1 SGHTA, CDR2 FQGNSA. CDR3 length: 15 residues. CDR3 amino acids: CASSLVGARGTEAFF. The CDR3 DNA sequence: TGTGCCAGCAGCTTAGTAGGCGCGAGGGGCACTGAAGCTTTCTTT. Full variable domain (remainder filled in from reference TRBV7-2 and TRBJ1-1): GAGVSQSPSNKVTEKGKDVELRCDPISGHTALYWYRQSLGQGLEFLIYFQGNSAPDKSGLPSDRFSAERTGGSVSTLTIQRTQQEDSAVYLCASSLVGARGTEAFFGQGTRLTVV.

The chain couples TRBV11-2 to TRBJ2-2; D uncertain. The CDR3 extends over 14 amino acids. Germline assignment: CDR1 SGHAT and CDR2 FQNNGV. The ends were cut back, 5 bases at V and 6 bases at J, with 13 bases in the middle. DNA of the CDR3: TGTGCCAGCAGCCTAAGTTATAACGCCGGGGAGCTGTTTTTT. Amino acids: CASSLSYNAGELFF.

The chain recombines TRBV4-1 with TRBJ1-5, with no clear D. V was shortened by 3 bases and J by 6 bases, with 18 bases between the two germline ends. The CDR3 sequence is 16 residues long. Germline lookup yields CDR1 MGHRA and CDR2 YSYEKL. The CDR3 loop is CASSQTGPGGVQPQHF. CDR3 in DNA: TGCGCCAGCAGCCAGACCGGACCTGGTGGTGTTCAGCCCCAGCATTTT.

This clone was detected only a few times. The chain employs TRBV7-8 and TRBJ1-3; D uncertain. Germline CDR1 and CDR2: SGHVS and FQNEAQ. The CDR3 loop spans 18 amino acids. V was pared by 5 bases and J by 0 bases, with 20 bases between. CDR3 sequence reads: CASSITLNRANSGNTIYF. The DNA for the CDR3 is TGTGCCAGCAGCATAACGTTAAACCGGGCCAACTCTGGAAACACCATATATTTT.

CDR3: CASSPGQGYRWSQHF. DNA of the CDR3: TGTGCCAGCAGTCCGGGACAGGGCTATCGTTGGTCCCAGCATTTT. V gene TRBV28 combines with J gene TRBJ1-5; 9 bases fit TRBD1. V shed 5 bases, J shed 11 bases, and the junction held 13 bases outside the gene matches. The CDR3 length is 15 residues. Looked up from germline, CDR1 is MDHEN and CDR2 is SYDVKM.

V gene TRBV6-2 or TRBV6-3 combines with J gene TRBJ1-6; the D is unclear. The germline V gene encodes CDR1 MNHEY and CDR2 SVGEGT. With 6 bases removed from V and 10 bases from J, the gap between germline ends came to 19 bases. This CDR3 is 15 amino acids long. Written as DNA, the CDR3 is TGTGCCAGCAGCTCCCGGGCTTCGCTCAGCTCACCCCTCCACTTT. It codes for CASSSRASLSSPLHF.

The V and J genes are TRBV3-1 (or the pseudogene TRBV3-2) and TRBJ1-2; D unclear. The CDR3 sequence is 14 residues long. Germline V gene sequence: CDR1 LGHDT, CDR2 YNNKEL (reference sequence). With 4 bases removed from V and 7 bases from J, the gap between germline ends came to 16 bases. The CDR3: CASSPETLRSGYTF. In DNA form, the CDR3 reads TGTGCCAGCAGCCCCGAGACACTTCGGAGTGGCTACACCTTC.

The V and J genes are TRBV5-1 and TRBJ2-5; D possibly uses TRBD1 or TRBD2 (6 bases each). V was shortened by 2 bases and J by 2 bases, with 10 bases between the two germline ends. CDR1 and CDR2 from the germline V gene are SGHRS and YFSETQ. This CDR3 has 14 amino acids. The CDR3 protein is CASSFRGPQETQYF. As DNA, the CDR3 is TGCGCCAGCAGCTTCCGGGGGCCTCAAGAGACCCAGTACTTC. The full variable domain, rest sourced from reference TRBV5-1 and TRBJ2-5, is KAGVTQTPRYLIKTRGQQVTLSCSPISGHRSVSWYQQTPGQGLQFLFEYFSETQRNKGNFPGRFSGRQFSNSRSEMNVSTLELGDSALYLCASSFRGPQETQYFGPGTRLLVL.

The rearrangement joins TRBV7-9 to TRBJ1-1; a weak D match, TRBD1 (5 bases). The germline V gene encodes CDR1 SEHNR and CDR2 FQNEAQ (reference sequence). Trimming stripped 11 bases from V and 1 base from J, with 23 bases between. The CDR3 contains 16 residues. The CDR3 nucleotides read TGTGCCGGAAACGGGCCGACTCGTGGGGCGAACACTGAAGCTTTCTTT. Its protein product is CAGNGPTRGANTEAFF.

A single count supports this clone. The V and J genes are TRBV5-1 and TRBJ1-3; D not certain. V lost 2 bases, J lost 0 bases, and 9 bases lay in between. Germline loops: CDR1 SGHRS, CDR2 YFSETQ. CDR3 length: 15 residues. CDR3 in amino acids: CASSFGPDSGNTIYF. CDR3 coding DNA: TGCGCCAGCAGCTTCGGTCCTGACTCTGGAAACACCATATATTTT.

This clone was seen only a few times. The chain recombines TRBV6-6 with TRBJ1-2; D may be TRBD1 (6 bases). Germline loops: CDR1 MNHNY, CDR2 SVGAGI (reference sequence). The CDR3 sequence is 13 residues long. V was pared by 6 bases and J by 2 bases, with 10 bases between. This CDR3 reads CASSHRANYGYTF. The DNA for the CDR3 is TGTGCCAGCAGCCACAGGGCAAACTATGGCTACACCTTC.

This chain joins TRBV4-1 and TRBJ2-3, with 16 bases fitting TRBD2. With V trimmed by 3 bases and J by 0 bases, 9 bases remained unmatched. This CDR3 region has 20 residues. Germline-derived CDR1 and CDR2 are MGHRA and YSYEKL. CDR3 amino acids: CASSHPGLAGGPRSTDTQYF. The DNA for the CDR3 is TGCGCCAGCAGCCATCCGGGACTAGCGGGAGGGCCGCGTAGCACAGATACGCAGTATTTT.

This clone came up a few times. V and J are TRBV6-6 and TRBJ1-6; 8 bases align to TRBD1. Germline V gives CDR1 MNHNY, CDR2 SVGAGI (reference sequence). This CDR3 contains 15 residues. V was clipped by 6 bases and J by 6 bases; unmatched bases: 7. In nucleotides, the CDR3 is TGTGCCAGCAGACCCCGGGACAGGATTAATTCACCCCTCCACTTT. It yields the protein CASRPRDRINSPLHF.

The rearrangement uses TRBV5-1 and TRBJ2-3; possible D gene TRBD2, 5 bases. Germline CDR1 and CDR2: SGHRS and YFSETQ. Trimming stripped 3 bases from V and 0 bases from J, with 8 bases between. This CDR3 contains 14 residues. The CDR3 here is CASSSERSTDTQYF. Written as DNA, the CDR3 is TGCGCCAGCAGCTCGGAGCGGAGCACAGATACGCAGTATTTT.

The J gene is TRBJ2-2, the V gene TRBV18; D ambiguous. The V gene lost 2 bases and the J gene lost 0 bases, with 10 bases spanning the gap. Germline lookup yields CDR1 KGHSH and CDR2 LQKENI. This CDR3 is 16 amino acids long. CDR3 sequence reads: CASSPLGDTNTGELFF. The CDR3 DNA reads as TGTGCCAGCTCACCATTGGGTGACACGAACACCGGGGAGCTGTTTTTT.

The genes are TRBV27 and TRBJ2-3; 9 nucleotides agree with TRBD1. The V gene's germline CDR1 is MNHEY and CDR2 SMNVEV (reference sequence). The ends lost 4 bases at V and 4 bases at J; junction bases unmatched: 6. This CDR3 region has 15 residues. CDR3 DNA: TGTGCCAGCAGTTCGGGACAGGGTAACGCAGATACGCAGTATTTT. As protein: CASSSGQGNADTQYF.

This clone appeared once. The rearrangement links TRBV4-1 to TRBJ1-5; TRBD1 might be the D (6 bases). This CDR3 comprises 15 residues. CDR1 is MGHRA, CDR2 YSYEKL, per germline. V lost 3 bases and J 0 bases, leaving 9 bases between the germline ends. CDR3 sequence: CASSHGQHSNQPQHF. Written as DNA, the CDR3 is TGCGCCAGCAGCCACGGACAGCATAGCAATCAGCCCCAGCATTTT.

The V and J genes are TRBV27 and TRBJ2-7; 15 nucleotides match TRBD2. This CDR3 region has 16 residues. V dropped 5 bases and J dropped 2; count of bases not matched to a gene: 4. The germline V gene has CDR1 MNHEY and CDR2 SMNVEV (reference sequence). The CDR3 sequence is CASSLRTSGGAYEQYF. DNA of the CDR3: TGTGCCAGCAGTCTACGGACTAGCGGGGGGGCCTACGAGCAGTACTTC.

V gene TRBV25-1 combines with J gene TRBJ1-4, with 7 positions matching TRBD1. Germline assignment: CDR1 MGHDK and CDR2 SYGVNS. J was trimmed by 11 bases and V by 4 bases; bases with no gene match: 16. The CDR3 has 16 residues. The CDR3 loop is CASSATHGTVDGKLFF. The CDR3 bases are TGTGCCAGCAGTGCTACTCACGGGACAGTAGATGGGAAACTGTTTTTT.

The J gene is TRBJ1-3, the V gene TRBV11-2; no definite D call. The length of the CDR3 is 12 residues. V was cut by 5 bases and J by 8 bases, with 10 bases left in between. From germline, CDR1 is SGHAT and CDR2 FQNNGV. The CDR3 loop reads CASSIVGDTIYF. DNA of the CDR3: TGTGCCAGCAGCATCGTTGGGGACACCATATATTTT.

The chain employs TRBV3-1 (or the pseudogene TRBV3-2) and TRBJ1-4; 7 nucleotides align to TRBD1. J was trimmed by 8 bases and V by 5 bases; bases with no gene match: 5. The germline V gene has CDR1 LGHDT and CDR2 YNNKEL (reference sequence). The CDR3 consists of 13 residues. The CDR3, as DNA: TGTGCCAGCAGCTTGAACAGGGGAGAAAAACTGTTTTTT. This sequence encodes CASSLNRGEKLFF.

V usage is TRBV29-1 and J usage is TRBJ1-2; 10 bases align to TRBD1. The CDR3 length is 13 residues. Germline loops: CDR1 SQVTM, CDR2 ANQGSEA. With 6 bases clipped from V and 5 bases from J, the junction kept 6 bases outside the gene matches. This chain's CDR3 is CSVPGQGFYGYTF. CDR3 DNA sequence: TGCAGCGTCCCGGGACAGGGGTTTTATGGCTACACCTTC.

On this clone itself: At one boundary the junction diverges from the germline segment, which might be a read error. The chain combines TRBV7-3 with TRBJ1-1, with a tentative D call TRBD1 (5 bases). This CDR3 contains 13 residues. CDR1 SGHTA and CDR2 FQGTGA come from the germline V gene. The CDR3 sequence is CASSAGTGTEAFF. The CDR3 DNA sequence: TGTGCCAGCAGCGCAGGGACGGGAACTGAGGCTTTCTTT.

The rearrangement uses TRBV7-9 and TRBJ2-5; no reliable D call. CDR3 length: 14 residues. Germline V lookup: CDR1 SEHNR, CDR2 FQNEAQ (reference sequence). The V and J ends lost 6 bases and 1 base respectively, with 12 bases between them. The CDR3 protein is CASSPLGGQETQYF. CDR3 nucleotide sequence: TGTGCCAGCAGTCCCCTTGGCGGCCAAGAGACCCAGTACTTC.

V and J are TRBV28 and TRBJ1-6; D remains unclear. V dropped 5 bases and J dropped 6 bases, with 8 bases sitting between them. The CDR3 extends over 13 amino acids. The germline gives CDR1 MDHEN, CDR2 SYDVKM. The CDR3 bases are TGTGCCAGCAGTCAGGAACCTAATTCACCCCTCCACTTT. It specifies CASSQEPNSPLHF.

On this clone itself: One end of the junction fails to match germline, which may point to a read error. The chain has TRBV19 and TRBJ2-7; the D gene could be TRBD1 or TRBD2 (5 bases each). CDR1 and CDR2 from the germline V gene are LNHDA and SQIVND (reference sequence). The CDR3 is 13 amino acids. CDR3 in amino acids: CASSIAWGYGQYF. DNA for the CDR3: TGTGCCAGTAGTATAGCGTGGGGGTACGGGCAGTACTTC.